This TCR beta chain was retrieved from a study of CD8 T cells in Susac syndrome (dated by TCRdb to the late 2010s). At the level of the whole study: Whether CD8+ T cell activation and differentiation in Susac syndrome was antigen driven was tested using repertoire sequencing. Here is what the overall study found, with its caveats: The study acknowledged that relatively few individuals were included in the TCR sequencing and HLA analysis.

RNA was extracted using the RNeasy kit, and about 0.45 to 1 microgram was reverse transcribed with random hexamers. TCR beta CDR3 regions were amplified with the immunoSEQ multiplex PCR assay covering 54 Vbeta and 13 Jbeta segments. To correct PCR amplification bias, a synthetic template baseline was used for both primer optimization and computational correction. The original methods were these. Reads were assigned to V, D and J genes according to IMGT and analyzed in immunoSEQ Analyzer, with only productive sequences retained. Clonality was computed as one minus Shannon entropy normalized by log2 of the number of productive unique sequences. Public and private clones were assessed among the 100 most prevalent clones of each patient and control. A clone was defined as Susac-specific if it was absent from the healthy and MS cohorts, from roughly 1,000 published viral clones and from other ImmuneACCESS disease sequences. The public reads were reanalyzed by TCRdb: fastp trimming at Q25, MiXCR alignment, in-frame beta chains only. Here each entry gathers all rows of one CDR3 protein and keeps the most common genes and DNA. The V and J calls and clone size come from TCRdb's table, not from the authors' own analysis. The sample contains 200,000 or so distinct CDR3 sequences, about 95% of them found a single time. The ten largest clones add up to roughly 0.088% of the sample.

The CDR3 runs 12 amino acids, cysteine and phenylalanine included. Solely the CDR3 DNA is kept, with 36 bases framed from the first base. Between the V and J ends, shortened by 6 bases and 5 bases respectively, the junction contains 13 bases. From a lookup of the germline V gene, CDR1 and CDR2 are SQVTM and ANQGSEA. About this clonotype itself: Its antigen has not been determined. One base away there is no much larger clone; base qualities are not given.

Peripheral blood CD8+ and CD4+ T cells from healthy donors, Susac syndrome patients and multiple sclerosis patients were profiled by high-throughput TCR beta sequencing. Multiple sclerosis controls were treatment-naive patients with stable or active relapsing-remitting disease fulfilling revised McDonald criteria. Bulk CD8+ and CD4+ T cells were purified by magnetic negative isolation, while CD8+ TEMRA cells were enriched using FACS. Blood was drawn into EDTA tubes, processed within 24 hours, and PBMCs were isolated by density gradient centrifugation. PBMCs intended for TCR sequencing were cryopreserved in liquid nitrogen and thawed later in a water bath at 37 degrees C. The sorted or isolated CD4+, CD8+ and CD8+ TEMRA cells had a purity of 90% or higher.

The sequenced sample was CD4+ T cells from PBMCs. The TCR was taken from a human donor with multiple sclerosis. This chain is built from TRBV29-1 and TRBJ1-2; TRBD1 could be the D gene, as 6 bases match. The DNA sequence reads TGCAGCGTCGAGACTACAGGGTATGGCTACACCTTC. Its product reads: CSVETTGYGYTF.